The present TCR beta chain was sequenced within a study of early T cells in non-severe SARS-CoV-2 infection. Unmatched junction bases numbered 11, after V lost 11 bases and J lost 2 bases. The CDR3 has 15 residues. From germline, CDR1 is MNHEY and CDR2 SMNVEV (reference sequence). One entry per CDR3 protein results from TCRdb running MiXCR on the 5' RACE reads. The sample yields 85,000 to 95,000 distinct CDR3 sequences, roughly 15% seen once. The sequences come from whole blood, collected at baseline. This chain connects TRBV27 to TRBJ2-7, with 11 bases that match TRBD2. The receptor was derived from an adult who was a healthcare worker with PCR-confirmed SARS-CoV-2 infection or an uninfected control (not recorded which). The CDR3 is CADSTRSGRAYEQYF. The CDR3, as DNA: TGTGCCGACAGCACCCGTAGCGGGAGGGCCTACGAGCAGTACTTC.